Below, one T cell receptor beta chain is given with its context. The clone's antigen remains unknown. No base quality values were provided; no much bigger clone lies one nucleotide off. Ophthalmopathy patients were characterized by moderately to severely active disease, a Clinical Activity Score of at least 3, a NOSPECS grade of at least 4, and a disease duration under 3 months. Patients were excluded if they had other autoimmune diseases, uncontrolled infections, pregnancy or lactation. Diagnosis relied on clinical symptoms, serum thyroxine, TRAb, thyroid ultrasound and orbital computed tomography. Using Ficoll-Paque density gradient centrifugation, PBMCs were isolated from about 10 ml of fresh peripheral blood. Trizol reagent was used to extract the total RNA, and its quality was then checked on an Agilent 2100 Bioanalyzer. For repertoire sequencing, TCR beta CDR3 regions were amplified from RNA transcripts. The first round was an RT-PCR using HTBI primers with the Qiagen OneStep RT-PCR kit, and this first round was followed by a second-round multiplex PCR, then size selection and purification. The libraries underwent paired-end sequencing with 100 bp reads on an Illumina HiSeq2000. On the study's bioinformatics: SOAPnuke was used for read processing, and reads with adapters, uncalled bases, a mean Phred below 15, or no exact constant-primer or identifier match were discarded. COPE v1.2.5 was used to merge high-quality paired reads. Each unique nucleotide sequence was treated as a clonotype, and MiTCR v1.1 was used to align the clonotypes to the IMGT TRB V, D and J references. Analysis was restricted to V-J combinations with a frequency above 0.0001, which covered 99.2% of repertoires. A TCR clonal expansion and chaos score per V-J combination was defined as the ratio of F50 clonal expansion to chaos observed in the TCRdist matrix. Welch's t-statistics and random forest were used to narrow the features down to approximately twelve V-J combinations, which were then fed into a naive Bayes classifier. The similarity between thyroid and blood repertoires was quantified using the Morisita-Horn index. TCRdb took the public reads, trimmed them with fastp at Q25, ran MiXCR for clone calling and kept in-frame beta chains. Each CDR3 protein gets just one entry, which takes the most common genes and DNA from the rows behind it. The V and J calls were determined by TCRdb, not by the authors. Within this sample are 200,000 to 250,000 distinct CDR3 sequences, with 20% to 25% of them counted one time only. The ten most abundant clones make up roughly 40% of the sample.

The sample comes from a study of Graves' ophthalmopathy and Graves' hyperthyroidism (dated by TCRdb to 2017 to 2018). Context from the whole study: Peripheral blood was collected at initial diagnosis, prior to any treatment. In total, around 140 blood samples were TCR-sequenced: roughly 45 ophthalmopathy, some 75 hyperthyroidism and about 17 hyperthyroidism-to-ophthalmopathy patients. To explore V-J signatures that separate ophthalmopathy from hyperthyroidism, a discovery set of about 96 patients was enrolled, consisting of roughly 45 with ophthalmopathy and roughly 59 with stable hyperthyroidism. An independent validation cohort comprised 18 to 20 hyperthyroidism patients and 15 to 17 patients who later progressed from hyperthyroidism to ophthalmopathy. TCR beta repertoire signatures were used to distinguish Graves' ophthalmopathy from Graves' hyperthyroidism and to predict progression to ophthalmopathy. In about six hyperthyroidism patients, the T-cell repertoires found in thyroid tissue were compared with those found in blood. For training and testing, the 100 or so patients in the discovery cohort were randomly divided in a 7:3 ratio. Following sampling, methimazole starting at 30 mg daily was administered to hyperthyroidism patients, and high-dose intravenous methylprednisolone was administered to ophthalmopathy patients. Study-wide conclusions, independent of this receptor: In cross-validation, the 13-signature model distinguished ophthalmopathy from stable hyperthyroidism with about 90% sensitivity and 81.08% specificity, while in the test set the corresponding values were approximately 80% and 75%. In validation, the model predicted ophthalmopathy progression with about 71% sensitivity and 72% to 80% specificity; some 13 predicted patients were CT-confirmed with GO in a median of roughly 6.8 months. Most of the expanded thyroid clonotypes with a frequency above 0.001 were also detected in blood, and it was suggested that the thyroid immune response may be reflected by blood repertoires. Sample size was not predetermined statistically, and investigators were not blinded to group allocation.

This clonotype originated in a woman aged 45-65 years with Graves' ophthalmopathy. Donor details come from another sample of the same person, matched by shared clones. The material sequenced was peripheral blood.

The DNA sequence is given as TGTGCCAGCAGTCCCGTGGGGGGAATCAGGGACACTGAAGCTTTCTTT. Protein translation: CASSPVGGIRDTEAFF. The V gene is TRBV12-3 or TRBV12-4 and the J gene is TRBJ1-1; the D segment could be TRBD1, given 5 matching bases. V is shortened by 5 bases, J by 3 bases, and the region joining them spans 19 bases. Including cysteine and phenylalanine, the CDR3 has 16 amino acids. The CDR3 DNA has 48 bases and is translated from base 1.